The rows below give T cell receptor beta chains drawn from one sample of a study of shared clonotypes between healthy human individuals. Method: immunoSEQ multiplex PCR; TCRdb's copy keeps in-frame clones and lacks some. The data show about 2 million clones, about 95% seen once. The sample consisted of naive CD8+ T cells sorted from blood. The receptor set was obtained from a man aged 18 to 30 in good health. The conserved cysteine and the conserved F or W are not part of the CDR3 here. The D gene is left open where the match is weak.

J gene: TRBJ2-3
V gene: TRBV4-1
CDR3 length: 11
D gene: NA
CDR3 protein: ATRGEFTDTQY

J gene: TRBJ1-3
V gene: TRBV7-8
CDR3 length: 13
D gene: NA
CDR3 protein: ASIEGLLAGNTIY

J gene: TRBJ2-2
V gene: TRBV9
CDR3 length: 15
D gene: TRBD2
CDR3 protein: ASSVGLAGGYTGELF

J gene: TRBJ2-3
V gene: TRBV30
CDR3 length: 12
D gene: NA
CDR3 protein: AWSVLRVADTQY

J gene: TRBJ2-3
V gene: TRBV29-1
CDR3 length: 11
D gene: NA
CDR3 protein: SVLDGPTDTQY

J gene: TRBJ2-2
V gene: TRBV5-1
CDR3 length: 15
D gene: TRBD2
CDR3 protein: ASSSGLAGVGAGELF

J gene: TRBJ2-7
V gene: TRBV7-9
CDR3 length: 11
D gene: TRBD1
CDR3 protein: ASTGTGGYEQY

J gene: TRBJ1-1
V gene: TRBV9
CDR3 length: 11
D gene: NA
CDR3 protein: ASSPWVNTEAF

J gene: TRBJ1-6
V gene: TRBV4-3
CDR3 length: 12
D gene: NA
CDR3 protein: ASSQGVGGRPLH

J gene: TRBJ2-7
V gene: TRBV25-1
CDR3 length: 10
D gene: NA
CDR3 protein: ASKKFGAEQY

J gene: TRBJ2-3
V gene: TRBV27
CDR3 length: 14
D gene: TRBD2
CDR3 protein: ASSLQLAGGRGTQY

J gene: TRBJ2-7
V gene: TRBV28
CDR3 length: 16
D gene: TRBD2
CDR3 protein: ASSLKMGSGGEGYEQY

J gene: TRBJ2-2
V gene: TRBV4-1
CDR3 length: 14
D gene: NA
CDR3 protein: ASSQAPGLVDGELF

J gene: TRBJ1-2
V gene: TRBV11-2
CDR3 length: 12
D gene: NA
CDR3 protein: ASSLVNSHYGYT

J gene: TRBJ1-4
V gene: TRBV10-3
CDR3 length: 10
D gene: NA
CDR3 protein: AISAGVEKLF

J gene: TRBJ2-1
V gene: TRBV6-6
CDR3 length: 12
D gene: NA
CDR3 protein: ASSYPYTYNEQF

J gene: TRBJ1-1
V gene: TRBV19
CDR3 length: 11
D gene: NA
CDR3 protein: ASKGAGNTEAF

J gene: TRBJ2-1
V gene: TRBV4-1
CDR3 length: 12
D gene: NA
CDR3 protein: ASSQAKLANEQF

J gene: TRBJ2-3
V gene: TRBV2
CDR3 length: 12
D gene: NA
CDR3 protein: ASSDSGGADTQY

J gene: TRBJ1-1
V gene: TRBV5-6
CDR3 length: 13
D gene: NA
CDR3 protein: ASSLSGSAITEAF

J gene: TRBJ1-1
V gene: TRBV27
CDR3 length: 13
D gene: NA
CDR3 protein: ASSLSRPGDTEAF

J gene: TRBJ2-5
V gene: TRBV5-1
CDR3 length: 14
D gene: NA
CDR3 protein: ASTQGTTLYQETQY

J gene: TRBJ2-5
V gene: TRBV9
CDR3 length: 12
D gene: NA
CDR3 protein: ASSVARGGETQY

J gene: TRBJ2-7
V gene: TRBV5-4
CDR3 length: 11
D gene: NA
CDR3 protein: ASSPWGDHEQY

J gene: TRBJ2-7
V gene: TRBV19
CDR3 length: 13
D gene: NA
CDR3 protein: ASSISTGESYEQY

J gene: TRBJ2-5
V gene: TRBV27
CDR3 length: 12
D gene: TRBD2
CDR3 protein: ASSSLAVQETQY

J gene: TRBJ2-7
V gene: TRBV5-4
CDR3 length: 10
D gene: NA
CDR3 protein: ASSVGSYEQY

J gene: TRBJ2-2
V gene: TRBV7-3
CDR3 length: 13
D gene: TRBD2
CDR3 protein: ASRDSGGNTGELF

J gene: TRBJ2-1
V gene: TRBV30
CDR3 length: 13
D gene: NA
CDR3 protein: AWSLLMGVMNEQF

J gene: TRBJ2-3
V gene: TRBV7-2
CDR3 length: 13
D gene: NA
CDR3 protein: ASRIGVLITDTQY

J gene: TRBJ1-1
V gene: TRBV10-1
CDR3 length: 11
D gene: NA
CDR3 protein: ASSALHGAEAF

J gene: TRBJ2-2
V gene: TRBV28
CDR3 length: 10
D gene: NA
CDR3 protein: ASKASTGELF

J gene: TRBJ2-7
V gene: TRBV6-1
CDR3 length: 13
D gene: TRBD1
CDR3 protein: ASSEGQVSSYEQY

J gene: TRBJ2-7
V gene: TRBV2
CDR3 length: 12
D gene: TRBD2
CDR3 protein: ASSDFGGNYEQY

J gene: TRBJ2-5
V gene: TRBV10-1
CDR3 length: 11
D gene: TRBD2
CDR3 protein: ASSPGLAETQY

J gene: TRBJ2-7
V gene: TRBV6-5
CDR3 length: 11
D gene: TRBD1
CDR3 protein: ASSWTGSTEQY

J gene: TRBJ1-4
V gene: TRBV2
CDR3 length: 15
D gene: TRBD1
CDR3 protein: ASSHQGGQATNEKLF

J gene: TRBJ2-5
V gene: TRBV27
CDR3 length: 13
D gene: NA
CDR3 protein: ASSLSGGLQETQY

J gene: TRBJ2-7
V gene: TRBV7-6
CDR3 length: 11
D gene: NA
CDR3 protein: ASSPGFAYEQY

J gene: TRBJ2-7
V gene: TRBV7-6
CDR3 length: 12
D gene: TRBD2
CDR3 protein: ASSPVVAGNEQY

J gene: TRBJ1-2
V gene: TRBV4-1
CDR3 length: 13
D gene: TRBD1
CDR3 protein: ASSQGQGANYGYT

J gene: TRBJ2-5
V gene: TRBV6-5
CDR3 length: 12
D gene: NA
CDR3 protein: ASSYSPAQETQY

J gene: TRBJ2-7
V gene: TRBV6-1
CDR3 length: 10
D gene: TRBD1
CDR3 protein: ACTGGQYEQY

J gene: TRBJ2-7
V gene: TRBV5-1
CDR3 length: 12
D gene: NA
CDR3 protein: ASSLYGVLYEQY

J gene: TRBJ2-2
V gene: TRBV2
CDR3 length: 12
D gene: NA
CDR3 protein: ASGPAEWTGELF

J gene: TRBJ2-7
V gene: TRBV5-4
CDR3 length: 13
D gene: TRBD1
CDR3 protein: ASSNGQGGMYEQY

J gene: TRBJ1-1
V gene: TRBV2
CDR3 length: 14
D gene: TRBD1
CDR3 protein: ASSETLDRANSEAF

J gene: TRBJ2-5
V gene: TRBV13
CDR3 length: 12
D gene: NA
CDR3 protein: ASSLSGGLETQY

J gene: TRBJ2-7
V gene: TRBV6-1
CDR3 length: 13
D gene: NA
CDR3 protein: ASRTRDDWDSEQY

J gene: TRBJ2-7
V gene: TRBV5-4
CDR3 length: 10
D gene: NA
CDR3 protein: ASSPGTGEQY

J gene: TRBJ2-7
V gene: TRBV19
CDR3 length: 11
D gene: NA
CDR3 protein: ASSWGGGYEQY

J gene: TRBJ2-2
V gene: TRBV7-3
CDR3 length: 12
D gene: NA
CDR3 protein: ASSFSGNTGELF

J gene: TRBJ2-7
V gene: TRBV11-2
CDR3 length: 11
D gene: NA
CDR3 protein: ASSLGTLYEQY